The rows below give T cell receptor beta chains drawn from one sample of a study of response to subunit inactivated influenza vaccine. TCRdb redid the calling of the RT-PCR reads with MiXCR, one entry per CDR3 protein. The top ten hold less than 4% of the sample, which has hundreds of thousands of distinct CDR3 sequences, about 15% seen once. This specimen was CD4+ T cells sorted from PBMCs, taken around 25 months after vaccination. The receptors stem from a man between 50 and 75 years old who received an inactivated influenza vaccine. The CDR3 runs from the conserved cysteine through the conserved F or W. The order of the fields is clone size, J gene, D gene, V gene, CDR3 protein, CDR3 DNA. D genes are given only for firm matches. Expanded clones get a size class; other rows say once, few or many, or leave the size out.

abundance: few; j_gene: TRBJ1-1; d_gene: -; v_gene: TRBV20-1; CDR3aa: CSAFNLGTEAFF; CDR3nt: TGCAGTGCTTTTAATTTGGGCACTGAAGCTTTCTTT
abundance: many; j_gene: TRBJ2-3; d_gene: TRBD2; v_gene: TRBV20-1; CDR3aa: CSVTPGLATDTQYF; CDR3nt: TGCAGTGTTACACCGGGACTAGCTACAGATACGCAGTATTTT
abundance: -; j_gene: TRBJ1-6; d_gene: -; v_gene: TRBV5-6; CDR3aa: CASSTGQFSPLHF; CDR3nt: TGTGCCAGCAGCACCGGACAGTTCTCACCCCTCCACTTT
abundance: -; j_gene: TRBJ2-5; d_gene: -; v_gene: TRBV21-1; CDR3aa: CASPQTPRGAKETQYF; CDR3nt: TGTGCCAGCCCTCAAACGCCTCGGGGGGCAAAGGAGACCCAGTACTTC
abundance: few; j_gene: TRBJ1-6; d_gene: -; v_gene: TRBV9; CDR3aa: CASSLGGQNSPLHF; CDR3nt: TGTGCCAGCAGCCTGGGGGGTCAAAATTCACCCCTCCACTTT
abundance: few; j_gene: TRBJ2-1; d_gene: -; v_gene: TRBV15; CDR3aa: CATSRDRAHLGSEQFF; CDR3nt: TGTGCCACCAGCAGGGACCGGGCTCACTTAGGAAGTGAGCAGTTCTTC
abundance: few; j_gene: TRBJ2-7; d_gene: -; v_gene: TRBV10-3; CDR3aa: CAIGFNYEQYF; CDR3nt: TGTGCCATCGGTTTCAACTACGAGCAGTACTTC
abundance: few; j_gene: TRBJ2-2; d_gene: -; v_gene: TRBV5-5; CDR3aa: CASSWERVAGELFF; CDR3nt: TGTGCCAGCAGCTGGGAGAGGGTGGCCGGGGAGCTGTTTTTT
abundance: few; j_gene: TRBJ1-6; d_gene: -; v_gene: TRBV25-1; CDR3aa: CASRSAVGNSPLHF; CDR3nt: TGTGCCAGCAGAAGCGCCGTGGGGAATTCACCCCTCCACTTT
abundance: few; j_gene: TRBJ2-5; d_gene: TRBD1; v_gene: TRBV29-1; CDR3aa: CSVVTGVGETQYF; CDR3nt: TGCAGCGTTGTAACAGGGGTGGGCGAGACCCAGTACTTC
abundance: -; j_gene: TRBJ1-4; d_gene: -; v_gene: TRBV20-1; CDR3aa: CSARSTGTANEKLFF; CDR3nt: TGCAGTGCTAGGTCTACAGGGACGGCTAATGAAAAACTGTTTTTT
abundance: few; j_gene: TRBJ2-1; d_gene: -; v_gene: TRBV6-5; CDR3aa: CASSYLHAVTVSPNNEQFF; CDR3nt: TGTGCCAGCAGTTACCTACACGCCGTAACCGTCTCTCCCAACAATGAGCAGTTCTTC
abundance: -; j_gene: TRBJ1-2; d_gene: TRBD1; v_gene: TRBV29-1; CDR3aa: CSVDPGQGNSLYGYTF; CDR3nt: TGCAGCGTTGACCCCGGACAGGGCAATTCTCTCTATGGCTACACCTTC
abundance: few; j_gene: TRBJ2-4; d_gene: TRBD2; v_gene: TRBV28; CDR3aa: CASGEAGSGKNIQYF; CDR3nt: TGTGCCAGCGGCGAAGCGGGGTCGGGCAAAAACATTCAGTACTTC
abundance: -; j_gene: TRBJ1-1; d_gene: TRBD1; v_gene: TRBV7-2; CDR3aa: CASSTRQGHTEAFF; CDR3nt: TGTGCCAGCAGCACCAGACAGGGGCACACTGAAGCTTTCTTT
abundance: few; j_gene: TRBJ1-1; d_gene: -; v_gene: TRBV7-8; CDR3aa: CASSLGFGMVFTEAFF; CDR3nt: TGTGCCAGCAGCTTAGGGTTCGGTATGGTTTTCACTGAAGCTTTCTTT
abundance: -; j_gene: TRBJ2-5; d_gene: -; v_gene: TRBV5-1; CDR3aa: CASSLTAGSSQETQYF; CDR3nt: TGCGCCAGCAGCTTGACGGCGGGGTCTTCCCAAGAGACCCAGTACTTC
abundance: -; j_gene: TRBJ2-7; d_gene: TRBD2; v_gene: TRBV20-1; CDR3aa: CSARVAGGYEQYF; CDR3nt: TGCAGTGCTAGAGTAGCGGGAGGCTACGAGCAGTACTTC
abundance: many; j_gene: TRBJ2-7; d_gene: -; v_gene: TRBV12-3/TRBV12-4; CDR3aa: CASSLGLAYSYEQYF; CDR3nt: TGTGCCAGCAGTTTAGGGCTAGCTTACTCCTACGAGCAGTACTTC
abundance: -; j_gene: TRBJ2-4; d_gene: TRBD2; v_gene: TRBV4-3; CDR3aa: CASSQEWVPSGRARAKNIQYF; CDR3nt: TGCGCCAGCAGCCAAGAATGGGTGCCTAGCGGGAGAGCAAGAGCCAAAAACATTCAGTACTTC
abundance: -; j_gene: TRBJ1-2; d_gene: -; v_gene: TRBV4-1; CDR3aa: CASSQRGLSNYGYTF; CDR3nt: TGCGCCAGCAGCCAAAGGGGACTTTCTAACTATGGCTACACCTTC
abundance: -; j_gene: TRBJ1-5; d_gene: -; v_gene: TRBV7-2; CDR3aa: CASSFYPRQGLFQPQHF; CDR3nt: TGTGCCAGCAGCTTCTACCCCCGGCAGGGACTCTTTCAGCCCCAGCATTTT
abundance: few; j_gene: TRBJ2-2; d_gene: -; v_gene: TRBV4-2; CDR3aa: CASSQEAYTGELFF; CDR3nt: TGTGCCAGCAGCCAAGAAGCGTACACCGGGGAGCTGTTTTTT
abundance: -; j_gene: TRBJ2-1; d_gene: TRBD1; v_gene: TRBV20-1; CDR3aa: CSAGRQGFSYNEQFF; CDR3nt: TGCAGTGCTGGGAGACAGGGATTCTCCTACAATGAGCAGTTCTTC
abundance: few; j_gene: TRBJ1-6; d_gene: -; v_gene: TRBV6-5; CDR3aa: CASSYSGGVDSPLHF; CDR3nt: TGTGCCAGCAGTTACTCGGGTGGTGTTGATTCACCCCTCCACTTT
abundance: -; j_gene: TRBJ2-1; d_gene: TRBD2; v_gene: TRBV14; CDR3aa: CASSQVGSGSEQFF; CDR3nt: TGTGCCAGCAGCCAAGTAGGAAGCGGGAGTGAGCAGTTCTTC
abundance: few; j_gene: TRBJ2-6; d_gene: -; v_gene: TRBV29-1; CDR3aa: CSVQSSGANVLTF; CDR3nt: TGCAGCGTTCAGAGCTCTGGGGCCAACGTCCTGACTTTC
abundance: many; j_gene: TRBJ2-2; d_gene: TRBD1; v_gene: TRBV12-3/TRBV12-4; CDR3aa: CASSWTGPNTGELFF; CDR3nt: TGTGCCAGCAGTTGGACAGGCCCTAACACCGGGGAGCTGTTTTTT
abundance: few; j_gene: TRBJ2-2; d_gene: TRBD1; v_gene: TRBV20-1; CDR3aa: CSATLGDRGTGELFF; CDR3nt: TGCAGTGCTACTCTAGGAGACAGGGGAACCGGGGAGCTGTTTTTT
abundance: few; j_gene: TRBJ1-4; d_gene: -; v_gene: TRBV3-1; CDR3aa: CASSRELSEKLFF; CDR3nt: TGTGCCAGCAGCCGCGAGTTATCTGAAAAACTGTTTTTT
abundance: few; j_gene: TRBJ2-3; d_gene: -; v_gene: TRBV5-1; CDR3aa: CASSLRSSTDTQYF; CDR3nt: TGCGCCAGCAGCTTGAGGTCGAGCACAGATACGCAGTATTTT
abundance: -; j_gene: TRBJ1-1; d_gene: -; v_gene: TRBV18; CDR3aa: CASSPLGGAFTEAFF; CDR3nt: TGTGCCAGCTCACCACTCGGGGGGGCCTTCACTGAAGCTTTCTTT